The entry that follows covers one TCR beta chain sequence. No antigen is known for it. This CDR3 spans 13 amino acids. The V end was cut by 8 bases, the J end by 7 bases, with 15 bases between. Germline V gives CDR1 MNHNY, CDR2 SVGAGI (reference sequence). This entry comes from a study of beta chain features in type 1 diabetes. Study results and caveats: Shortening that was moderate but significant affected the TCRB CDR3s of Type 1 diabetes patients in all four CD4+ subsets.

The authors reverse transcribed all of the isolated RNA, so sequencing captured expressed TCRB transcripts. The assay was immunoSEQ multiplex PCR, and TCRdb's table has in-frame clones only and misses some. The data contain under 150,000 clones, approximately 15% of them seen just once; the ten biggest clones take up approximately 2.5%. The origin of this receptor is a man aged 18 to 35 with type 1 diabetes. The source material was central memory CD4+ T cells from blood. This rearrangement joins TRBV6-6 to TRBJ2-1; D remains unclear. CDR3 coding DNA: TGTGCCAGCGGAACCACGTACGTGAATGAGCAGTTCTTC. It codes for CASGTTYVNEQFF.